A single sample is the source of the 32 T cell receptor beta chains below, sequenced in a study of T cells in tuberculosis. Time point denoted: new active TB diagnosis, blood taken before or within 7 days of starting treatment. Sequenced by immunoSEQ multiplex PCR; TCRdb stores in-frame clones only, minus some. The table records approximately 46,000 clones, about 95% of them present only once. The input for sequencing was PBMCs, taken at tuberculosis diagnosis. These receptors came from an adult with tuberculosis.

The chain has TRBV28 and TRBJ2-3, with TRBD1 matching 9 bases. The CDR3 has 12 residues. CDR1 MDHEN and CDR2 SYDVKM come from the germline V gene. V trimming: 5 bases; J trimming: 14 bases; junction bases outside the gene matches: 8. This CDR3 is CASSLYRGRMYF. The DNA for the CDR3 is TGTGCCAGCAGTCTTTACAGGGGGCGCATGTATTTT.

V is TRBV19 and J is TRBJ2-6; D call uncertain. In germline, CDR1 is LNHDA, CDR2 SQIVND (reference sequence). CDR3 length: 15 residues. V was shortened by 2 bases and J by 6 bases, with 11 bases between the two germline ends. The CDR3 DNA reads TGTGCCAGTAGTATATCAGGCCGGTCGGCCAACGTCCTGACTTTC. It encodes CASSISGRSANVLTF.

This chain connects TRBV10-3 to TRBJ2-7; TRBD2 matches at 9 bases. V lost 5 bases to trimming and J lost 2 bases; unmatched junction nucleotides: 10. Per germline, CDR1 ENHRY and CDR2 SYGVKD. The CDR3 runs to 16 residues. CDR3 nucleotides: TGTGCCATCAGTCCGTTAGCGGGAGATCTCCCCTACGAGCAGTACTTC. Amino acids: CAISPLAGDLPYEQYF.

The chain combines TRBV4-3 with TRBJ2-5, with 10 bases lining up with TRBD2. Germline V CDR1 and CDR2: LGHNA, YSLEER. V gave up 2 bases and J gave up 0 bases; unmatched junction bases: 3. This CDR3 spans 16 amino acids. In DNA, the CDR3 is TGCGCCAGCAGCCAAACTAGCGGGAACGACCAAGAGACCCAGTACTTC. The encoded protein is CASSQTSGNDQETQYF.

A single count supports this clone. The chain is built from TRBV4-1 and TRBJ2-1, with D unresolved. The CDR3 spans 12 residues. Looked up from germline, CDR1 is MGHRA and CDR2 is YSYEKL. V lost 0 bases and J 9 bases, leaving 6 bases between the germline ends. The CDR3 here is CASSQDRGEQFF. For the CDR3, the DNA is TGCGCCAGCAGCCAAGATCGCGGTGAGCAGTTCTTC.

The V gene is TRBV18, the J gene TRBJ2-7; TRBD1 aligns across 7 bases. In germline, CDR1 is KGHSH, CDR2 LQKENI. This CDR3 has 16 residues. J was trimmed by 2 bases and V by 4 bases; bases with no gene match: 11. The CDR3 region is CASSLSRQGATYEQYF. The CDR3 nucleotides are TGTGCCAGCTCACTCTCCCGACAGGGAGCCACCTACGAGCAGTACTTC.

The genes are TRBV5-6 and TRBJ2-2; maybe TRBD2 (6 bases). The germline V and J ends were trimmed by 7 bases and 1 base, with 17 bases remaining between them. The CDR3 loop spans 16 amino acids. Germline CDR1 and CDR2: SGHDT and YYEEEE. The CDR3 nucleotides are TGTGCCAGCGCGGGGTTAGGGGAAAGGAACACCGGGGAGCTGTTTTTT. Amino acids: CASAGLGERNTGELFF.

CDR3: CASSTPQITHYGYTF. The CDR3 region has the DNA TGTGCCAGTAGTACGCCCCAGATTACCCACTATGGCTACACCTTC. The chain has TRBV19 and TRBJ1-2; no reliable D call. CDR1 is LNHDA and CDR2 is SQIVND in the germline V gene (reference sequence). Deletions cut 4 bases from V and 3 bases from J, with 15 bases between. This CDR3 has 15 residues.

The rearrangement uses TRBV7-2 and TRBJ2-5; D is ambiguous. V gave up 2 bases and J gave up 1 base, with 8 bases separating them. CDR3 size: 14 residues. Germline CDR1 is SGHTA and CDR2 is FQGNSA. The CDR3 region is CASSLSQIQETQYF. CDR3 coding DNA: TGTGCCAGCAGCTTATCTCAGATCCAAGAGACCCAGTACTTC.

The rearrangement uses TRBV4-3 and TRBJ2-5, with D possibly TRBD1 on 5 matching bases. Trimming took 2 bases from V and 2 from J, leaving 15 bases between them. CDR1 and CDR2 from the germline V gene are LGHNA and YSLEER. The length of the CDR3 is 16 residues. The CDR3: CASSQKTGHPQETQYF. The CDR3 DNA sequence: TGCGCCAGCAGCCAAAAGACTGGACATCCACAAGAGACCCAGTACTTC.

J is TRBJ2-5 and V is TRBV15; 8 positions match TRBD2. After removal of 2 bases from V and 2 bases from J, the junction contained 4 bases not matched to a gene. The germline CDR1 and CDR2 sequences are LNHNV and YYDKDF (reference sequence). The CDR3 length is 15 residues. CDR3 loop: CATSRNPSGQETQYF. CDR3 nucleotide sequence: TGTGCCACCAGCAGAAATCCTAGCGGGCAAGAGACCCAGTACTTC.

The chain links TRBV27 to TRBJ2-7; the match to TRBD2 covers 13 bases. The CDR3 totals 16 residues. In germline, CDR1 is MNHEY, CDR2 SMNVEV (reference sequence). The V segment lost 8 bases and the J segment 0 bases; nucleotides outside the gene matches: 7. The CDR3 nucleotides read TGTGCCAGCGCCGGGACTAGCGGGGCTAGCTCCTACGAGCAGTACTTC. It specifies CASAGTSGASSYEQYF.

The V and J genes are TRBV30 and TRBJ1-4; 10 bases fit TRBD1. V lost 1 base, J lost 8 bases, and 4 bases stayed unmatched. Germline V gives CDR1 GTSNPN, CDR2 SVGIG (reference sequence). The CDR3 length is 14 residues. As DNA, the CDR3 is TGTGCCTGGAGTGGGAGGACAGGGGGAGAAAAACTGTTTTTT. Its translation is CAWSGRTGGEKLFF.

V and J are TRBV28 and TRBJ2-3, with 8 bases identical to TRBD2. The CDR3 contains 15 residues. Germline V gene sequence: CDR1 MDHEN, CDR2 SYDVKM. Unmatched junction bases numbered 4, after V lost 4 bases and J lost 1 base. The CDR3 sequence: CASSSRTSRTDTQYF. The CDR3 DNA reads TGTGCCAGCAGTTCTAGGACTAGCCGCACAGATACGCAGTATTTT.

The CDR3 DNA follows: TGCAGCGTCCTCTACTCCTACGAGCAGTACTTC. Translated: CSVLYSYEQYF. The chain uses TRBV29-1 and TRBJ2-7; no reliable D call. V was trimmed by 6 bases and J by 0 bases, leaving 6 bases between them. This CDR3 is 11 amino acids long. The germline gives CDR1 SQVTM, CDR2 ANQGSEA.

V and J are TRBV27 and TRBJ2-7, with D perhaps matching TRBD1 (7 bases). CDR1 is MNHEY and CDR2 is SMNVEV in the germline V gene (reference sequence). With 6 bases removed from V and 3 bases from J, the gap between germline ends came to 18 bases. This CDR3 has 15 amino acids. The CDR3 DNA sequence: TGTGCCAGCAGAGTAGGGGCGGGACAGTTCTACGAGCAGTACTTC. This codes for CASRVGAGQFYEQYF.

The rearrangement links TRBV30 to TRBJ2-2; D gene unclear. CDR1 and CDR2 (germline): GTSNPN, SVGIG (reference sequence). CDR3 length: 11 amino acids. V was shortened by 3 bases and J by 10 bases, with 9 bases between the two germline ends. This CDR3 is CAWRTKEELFF. CDR3 nucleotide sequence: TGTGCCTGGAGGACAAAAGAGGAGCTGTTTTTT.

About this clone: At the DNA level, this CDR3 is encoded by other sequences in the same sample as well. CDR3 DNA: TGCGCCAGCAGCCTCAGGACAGGGGGCTACGAGCAGTACTTC. Encoded protein: CASSLRTGGYEQYF. V is TRBV5-1 and J is TRBJ2-7, with 10 positions matching TRBD1. This CDR3 has 14 amino acids. Trimming took 4 bases from V and 3 from J; bases not matched to a gene: 4. Germline V lookup: CDR1 SGHRS, CDR2 YFSETQ.

The chain joins TRBV27 to TRBJ1-1, with TRBD1 as a possible D gene (5 bases). Trimming took off 10 bases at V and 2 bases at J, with 17 bases between the two ends. The CDR3 loop spans 14 amino acids. Germline loops: CDR1 MNHEY, CDR2 SMNVEV (reference sequence). CDR3 region: CATKYAQGNTEAFF. The DNA of the CDR3 is TGTGCCACCAAGTACGCTCAGGGCAACACTGAAGCTTTCTTT.

This chain connects TRBV10-3 to TRBJ2-4; the D gene is possibly TRBD1 (6 bases). Germline V lookup: CDR1 ENHRY, CDR2 SYGVKD. V shed 2 bases and J shed 2 bases, with 13 bases lying between them. This CDR3 region has 16 residues. CDR3 coding DNA: TGTGCCATCAGTGAGAGCTTGGGGGCGACCAAAAACATTCAGTACTTC. It encodes CAISESLGATKNIQYF.

The chain couples TRBV5-4 to TRBJ1-2; TRBD1 aligns across 7 bases. Germline CDR1 is SGHNT and CDR2 is YYREEE (reference sequence). The V and J ends lost 0 bases and 6 bases, in that order; junction bases with no gene match: 8. The CDR3 contains 15 residues. CDR3 region: CASSLEPQGYHGYTF. CDR3 DNA sequence: TGTGCCAGCAGCTTGGAACCACAGGGGTATCATGGCTACACCTTC.

The chain employs TRBV9 and TRBJ1-2; a weak D match, TRBD1 (5 bases). In germline, CDR1 is SGDLS, CDR2 YYNGEE. V dropped 3 bases and J dropped 3 bases, with 12 bases sitting between them. The length of the CDR3 is 14 residues. The CDR3 protein is CASSGPDRDYGYTF. In DNA form, the CDR3 reads TGTGCCAGCAGCGGCCCCGACAGAGACTATGGCTACACCTTC.

This clone occurred once. The J gene is TRBJ2-1, the V gene TRBV5-4; TRBD1 matches 9 bases. The CDR3 totals 15 residues. Germline V lookup: CDR1 SGHNT, CDR2 YYREEE (reference sequence). The V gene end was trimmed by 4 bases and the J gene end by 3 bases; junction bases not matched to a gene: 5. The CDR3 reads CASSGRDRDYNEQFF. CDR3 DNA: TGTGCCAGCAGCGGCCGGGACAGGGACTACAATGAGCAGTTCTTC.

J is TRBJ2-1 and V is TRBV5-1; D might be TRBD1 (5 bases). CDR1 and CDR2 (germline): SGHRS, YFSETQ. The V gene lost 2 bases and the J gene lost 16 bases, with 13 bases spanning the gap. This CDR3 region has 11 residues. CDR3 sequence reads: CASSFQGIGFF. In nucleotides, the CDR3 is TGCGCCAGCAGCTTCCAGGGAATAGGTTTCTTC.

The chain combines TRBV11-2 with TRBJ1-1; the D gene is possibly TRBD1 (5 bases). Per the germline V gene, CDR1 is SGHAT and CDR2 is FQNNGV. V lost 8 bases to trimming and J lost 6 bases, with 22 bases between them. The CDR3 runs to 15 residues. CDR3 loop: CASRGFVNFGAEAFF. CDR3 DNA: TGTGCCAGCCGGGGGTTCGTCAACTTTGGGGCTGAAGCTTTCTTT.

The chain combines TRBV7-2 with TRBJ1-2; 8 bases align to TRBD1. The V segment lost 1 base and the J segment 8 bases; nucleotides outside the gene matches: 15. Germline CDR1 reads SGHTA; CDR2 reads FQGNSA. The CDR3 is 17 amino acids. The CDR3 sequence is CASSLGLGRGLEGGYTF. As DNA, the CDR3 is TGTGCCAGCAGCTTAGGTCTAGGCAGGGGGCTCGAAGGGGGCTACACCTTC.

The chain links TRBV29-1 to TRBJ2-7; 10 bases map to TRBD1. Germline CDR1 and CDR2: SQVTM and ANQGSEA. V shed 5 bases, J shed 3 bases, and the junction held 4 bases outside the gene matches. The CDR3 is 13 amino acids. CDR3 nucleotides: TGCAGCGTTACCGGGACAGGGGACTACGAGCAGTACTTC. Translated: CSVTGTGDYEQYF.

This chain links TRBV25-1 with TRBJ2-6; D is undetermined. CDR1 and CDR2 (germline): MGHDK, SYGVNS. This CDR3 region has 13 residues. V lost 6 bases and J lost 0, with 3 bases in between. The DNA of the CDR3 is TGTGCCAGCAGCTACTCTGGGGCCAACGTCCTGACTTTC. This translates into CASSYSGANVLTF.

This clone was detected only once. The chain joins TRBV27 to TRBJ2-7; 7 positions match TRBD1. The junction had 7 bases not matched to a gene; V was cut back by 1 base and J by 4 bases. CDR1 and CDR2 from the germline V gene are MNHEY and SMNVEV (reference sequence). The CDR3 covers 15 residues. The CDR3: CASSLWSGQIYEQYF. CDR3 DNA: TGTGCCAGCAGTTTATGGTCGGGACAGATATACGAGCAGTACTTC.

The chain joins TRBV30 to TRBJ2-2; D is unresolved. Trimming took off 1 base at V and 6 bases at J, with 15 bases between the two ends. CDR1 is GTSNPN, CDR2 SVGIG, per germline (reference sequence). This CDR3 is built from 15 residues. CDR3 sequence (DNA): TGTGCCTGGAGTGGACCCAAAGAGGTTCCCGGGGAGCTGTTTTTT. Encoded protein: CAWSGPKEVPGELFF.

This chain's CDR3 is CAWSVSPLQGLTNEKLFF. CDR3 bases: TGTGCCTGGAGTGTATCCCCACTGCAGGGCTTAACTAATGAAAAACTGTTTTTT. This chain uses TRBV30 with TRBJ1-4, with D possibly matching TRBD1 (5 bases). Germline V lookup: CDR1 GTSNPN, CDR2 SVGIG (reference sequence). V was trimmed by 0 bases and J by 1 base, leaving 18 bases between them. The CDR3 is 18 residues long.

This chain uses TRBV11-2 with TRBJ2-1; TRBD1 matches 8 bases. V was clipped by 5 bases and J by 6 bases; unmatched bases: 3. Per germline, CDR1 SGHAT and CDR2 FQNNGV. The CDR3 covers 13 residues. This CDR3 is CASSLTGVNEQFF. The CDR3 bases are TGTGCCAGCAGCCTGACAGGGGTCAATGAGCAGTTCTTC.